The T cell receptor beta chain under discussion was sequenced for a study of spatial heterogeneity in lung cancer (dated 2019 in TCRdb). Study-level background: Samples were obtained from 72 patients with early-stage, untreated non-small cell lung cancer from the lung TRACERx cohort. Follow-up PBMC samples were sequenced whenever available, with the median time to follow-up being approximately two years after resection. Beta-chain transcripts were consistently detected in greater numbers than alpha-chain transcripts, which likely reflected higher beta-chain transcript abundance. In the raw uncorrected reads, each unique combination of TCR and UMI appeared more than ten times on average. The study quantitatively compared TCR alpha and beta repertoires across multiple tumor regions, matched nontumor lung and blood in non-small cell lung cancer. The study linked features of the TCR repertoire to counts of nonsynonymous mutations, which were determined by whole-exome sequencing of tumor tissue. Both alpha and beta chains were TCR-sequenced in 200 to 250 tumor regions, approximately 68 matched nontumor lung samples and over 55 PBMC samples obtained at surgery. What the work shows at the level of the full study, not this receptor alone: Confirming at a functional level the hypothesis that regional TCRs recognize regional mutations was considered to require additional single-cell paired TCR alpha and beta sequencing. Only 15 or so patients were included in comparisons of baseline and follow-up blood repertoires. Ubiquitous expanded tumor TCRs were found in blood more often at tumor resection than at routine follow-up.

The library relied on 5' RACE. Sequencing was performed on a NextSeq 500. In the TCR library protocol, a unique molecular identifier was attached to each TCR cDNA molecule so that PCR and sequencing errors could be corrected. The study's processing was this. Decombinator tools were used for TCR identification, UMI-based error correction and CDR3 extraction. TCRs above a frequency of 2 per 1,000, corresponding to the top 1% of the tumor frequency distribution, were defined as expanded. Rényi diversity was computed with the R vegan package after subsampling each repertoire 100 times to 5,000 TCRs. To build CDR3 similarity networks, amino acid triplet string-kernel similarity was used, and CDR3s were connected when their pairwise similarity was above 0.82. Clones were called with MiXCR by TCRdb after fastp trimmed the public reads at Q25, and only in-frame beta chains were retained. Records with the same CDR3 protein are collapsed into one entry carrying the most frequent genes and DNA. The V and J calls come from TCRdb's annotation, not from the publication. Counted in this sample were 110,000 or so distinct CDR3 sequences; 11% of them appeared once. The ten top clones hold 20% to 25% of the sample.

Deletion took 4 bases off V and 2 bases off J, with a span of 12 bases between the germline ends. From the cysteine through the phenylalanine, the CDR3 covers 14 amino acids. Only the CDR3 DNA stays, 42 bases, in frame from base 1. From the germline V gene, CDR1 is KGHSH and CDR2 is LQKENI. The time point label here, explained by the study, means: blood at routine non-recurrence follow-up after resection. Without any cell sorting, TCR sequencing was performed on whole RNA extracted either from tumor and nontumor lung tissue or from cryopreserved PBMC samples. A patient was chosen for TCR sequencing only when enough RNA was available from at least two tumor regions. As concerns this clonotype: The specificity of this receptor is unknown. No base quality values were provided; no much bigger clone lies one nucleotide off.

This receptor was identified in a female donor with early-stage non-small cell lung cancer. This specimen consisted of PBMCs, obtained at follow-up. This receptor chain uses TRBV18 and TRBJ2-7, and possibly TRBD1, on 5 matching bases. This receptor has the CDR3 CASSLYDRAYEQYF. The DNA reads TGTGCCAGCTCACTCTACGACAGAGCCTACGAGCAGTACTTC. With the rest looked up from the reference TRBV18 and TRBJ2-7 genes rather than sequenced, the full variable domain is NAGVMQNPRHLVRRRGQEARLRCSPMKGHSHVYWYRQLPEEGLKFMVYLQKENIIDESGMPKERFSAEFPKEGPSILRIQQVVRGDSAAYFCASSLYDRAYEQYFGPGTRLTVT.